This T cell receptor (beta chain) was captured by sequencing in a study of blood T cell repertoires in COVID-19. Some clones are missing from TCRdb's copy, which holds only in-frame ones; the method was immunoSEQ multiplex PCR. Among some 340,000 clones, about 87% were seen once, and the ten largest hold approximately 5%. The sample was PBMCs or T cells enriched from blood (not recorded which). The source is a woman aged 25 to 39 who had recovered from COVID-19.

The CDR3 spells CASNPMGTGRVRAQHF. The CDR3 DNA sequence: TGTGCCAGCAACCCGATGGGGACAGGGAGAGTAAGGGCCCAGCATTTT. The chain uses TRBV3-1 (or the pseudogene TRBV3-2) and TRBJ1-5, with 9 bases fitting TRBD1. This CDR3 has 16 residues. V was clipped by 7 bases and J by 11 bases; unmatched bases: 18. CDR1 and CDR2 from the germline V gene are LGHDT and YNNKEL (reference sequence).